These 16 T cell receptor beta chains were all obtained from the same sample, sequenced in a study of T cell responses to AZD1222 COVID-19 vaccine. Libraries were prepared by immunoSEQ multiplex PCR; TCRdb keeps only in-frame clonotypes and omits some of them. The table shows fewer than 120,000 clones, with 80% to 95% occurring only once. The sample was peripheral blood, taken on day 0 of AZD1222 vaccination. The source is an adult in good health.

The chain has TRBV7-9 and TRBJ1-1; no definite D call. CDR3 length equals 15 residues. V lost 2 bases and J 1 base, leaving 11 bases between the germline ends. CDR1 and CDR2 from the germline V gene are SEHNR and FQNEAQ (reference sequence). In DNA, the CDR3 is TGTGCCAGCAGCTTACCCGTTGGAGGGAACACTGAAGCTTTCTTT. It yields the protein CASSLPVGGNTEAFF.

The V gene is TRBV5-4, the J gene TRBJ1-1, with 8 bases identical to TRBD1. The ends lost 4 bases at V and 10 bases at J; junction bases unmatched: 12. There are 14 residues in the CDR3. Germline V gene lookup returns CDR1 SGHNT and CDR2 YYREEE (reference sequence). For the CDR3, the DNA is TGTGCCAGCAGCCTTGGGGATTACAGGGGGAGAGCTTTCTTT. Encoded protein: CASSLGDYRGRAFF.

The J gene is TRBJ2-3, the V gene TRBV2; 11 bases map to TRBD2. The CDR3 covers 15 residues. Germline CDR1 and CDR2: SNHLY and FYNNEI. Trimming took 5 bases from V and 4 from J; bases not matched to a gene: 5. CDR3 amino acids: CASSPTSGEADTQYF. CDR3 sequence (DNA): TGTGCCAGCAGTCCGACTAGCGGGGAGGCAGATACGCAGTATTTT.

The chain uses TRBV10-3 and TRBJ1-1, with 9 bases lining up with TRBD1. V trimming: 0 bases; J trimming: 10 bases; junction bases outside the gene matches: 6. CDR1 is ENHRY, CDR2 SYGVKD, per germline. CDR3 length equals 14 residues. In DNA, the CDR3 is TGTGCCATCAGTGAGTCTGGAGACAGGGGGGTAGCTTTCTTT. Translation: CAISESGDRGVAFF.

This chain uses TRBV6-5 with TRBJ2-2; either TRBD1 or TRBD2 may fit D (5 bases each). The V end was cut by 3 bases, the J end by 4 bases, with 9 bases between. Germline V gene data show CDR1 as MNHEY and CDR2 as SVGAGI. This CDR3 is built from 14 residues. The CDR3 reads CASSYRGGTGELFF. In DNA, the CDR3 is TGTGCCAGCAGTTATCGGGGCGGCACCGGGGAGCTGTTTTTT.

The V gene is TRBV19, the J gene TRBJ1-1; D call uncertain. The CDR3 extends over 15 amino acids. V was clipped by 0 bases and J by 5 bases, with 13 bases between them. In germline, CDR1 is LNHDA, CDR2 SQIVND (reference sequence). CDR3 residues: CASSIDLLEVTEAFF. CDR3 coding DNA: TGTGCCAGTAGTATAGATCTATTGGAGGTAACTGAAGCTTTCTTT.

Points on this clone: Other DNA sequences of this sample code for an identical CDR3. The chain is built from TRBV3-1 (or the pseudogene TRBV3-2) and TRBJ2-7; D not certain. The CDR3 contains 12 residues. V was shortened by 3 bases and J by 2 bases, with 5 bases between the two germline ends. Germline V gene sequence: CDR1 LGHDT, CDR2 YNNKEL (reference sequence). CDR3 in DNA: TGTGCCAGCAGCCAGGGCCCCTACGAGCAGTACTTC. This sequence encodes CASSQGPYEQYF.

Concerning this clone: Other DNA sequences in the sample encode the same CDR3. The chain joins TRBV28 to TRBJ1-4; the D gene is possibly TRBD1 (5 bases). Germline V lookup: CDR1 MDHEN, CDR2 SYDVKM. The germline V and J ends were trimmed by 2 bases and 4 bases, with 11 bases remaining between them. The CDR3 length is 15 residues. CDR3 sequence (DNA): TGTGCCAGCAGTTTAACGGGGGGAGGTAATGAAAAACTGTTTTTT. Translation: CASSLTGGGNEKLFF. Full variable domain (outside the CDR3, taken from reference TRBV28 and TRBJ1-4): DVKVTQSSRYLVKRTGEKVFLECVQDMDHENMFWYRQDPGLGLRLIYFSYDVKMKEKGDIPEGYSVSREKKERFSLILESASTNQTSMYLCASSLTGGGNEKLFFGSGTQLSVL.

The V call is TRBV6-5, the J call TRBJ2-7; 11 positions agree with TRBD1. The CDR3 contains 14 residues. The junction had 5 bases not matched to a gene; V was cut back by 6 bases and J by 4 bases. In germline, CDR1 is MNHEY, CDR2 SVGAGI. The CDR3 here is CASRRGQGGYEQYF. The CDR3 DNA reads as TGTGCCAGCAGGAGGGGACAGGGGGGGTACGAGCAGTACTTC.

This rearrangement joins TRBV30 to TRBJ1-1, with D tentatively TRBD1 (6 bases). Germline V lookup: CDR1 GTSNPN, CDR2 SVGIG (reference sequence). Trimming took 4 bases from V and 8 from J, leaving 14 bases between them. This CDR3 comprises 12 residues. This CDR3 reads CAWTSGHAEAFF. CDR3 coding DNA: TGTGCCTGGACCTCGGGACACGCCGAAGCTTTCTTT.

This chain connects TRBV7-2 to TRBJ1-4; no definite D call. The V gene lost 5 bases and the J gene lost 3 bases, with 13 bases spanning the gap. The CDR3 is 15 amino acids. Per germline, CDR1 SGHTA and CDR2 FQGNSA. The CDR3 nucleotides are TGTGCCAGCAGCCCCAGTCCTCGGGCTAATGAAAAACTGTTTTTT. Protein product: CASSPSPRANEKLFF. The variable domain in full, completed from reference TRBV7-2 and TRBJ1-4, reads GAGVSQSPSNKVTEKGKDVELRCDPISGHTALYWYRQSLGQGLEFLIYFQGNSAPDKSGLPSDRFSAERTGGSVSTLTIQRTQQEDSAVYLCASSPSPRANEKLFFGSGTQLSVL.

The chain employs TRBV9 and TRBJ1-1; 7 bases agree with TRBD1. V was pared by 3 bases and J by 1 base, with 9 bases of the junction left unmatched. CDR1 and CDR2 from the germline V gene are SGDLS and YYNGEE. The CDR3 covers 16 residues. The CDR3 coding sequence is TGTGCCAGCAGCGCAAATAGAGACAGGGCGAACACTGAAGCTTTCTTT. Translating it yields CASSANRDRANTEAFF.

CDR3 loop: CASSLPNSPLHF. CDR3 DNA: TGTGCCAGCAGTTTACCTAATTCACCCCTCCACTTT. The chain couples TRBV12-3 or TRBV12-4 to TRBJ1-6; no reliable D call. The CDR3 contains 12 residues. V lost 2 bases, J lost 6 bases, and 2 bases lay in between.

The rearrangement links TRBV30 to TRBJ1-4; 7 nucleotides align to TRBD1. J lost 4 bases, V lost 2 bases, and 4 bases had no gene match. Germline V gene lookup returns CDR1 GTSNPN and CDR2 SVGIG (reference sequence). This CDR3 comprises 14 residues. In DNA form, the CDR3 reads TGTGCCTGGAGTCCCGGGACAGATAATGAAAAACTGTTTTTT. Translating it yields CAWSPGTDNEKLFF.

This clone has a handful of counts. The rearrangement links TRBV28 to TRBJ2-7; 7 nucleotides agree with TRBD1. The CDR3 is made up of 17 amino acids. The germline V gene has CDR1 MDHEN and CDR2 SYDVKM. V shed 5 bases, J shed 4 bases, and the junction held 17 bases outside the gene matches. In DNA, the CDR3 is TGTGCCAGCAGTCGACGCACTTCGGACAGGACCCCTTACGAGCAGTACTTC. It is translated as CASSRRTSDRTPYEQYF.

The chain carries TRBV7-9 and TRBJ1-2, with D possibly matching TRBD1 (6 bases). In germline, CDR1 is SEHNR, CDR2 FQNEAQ (reference sequence). The CDR3 sequence is 14 residues long. V gave up 4 bases and J gave up 2 bases, with 11 bases separating them. The CDR3 bases are TGTGCCAGCAGCTCGAGGGGGGGAAACTATGGCTACACCTTC. Translating it yields CASSSRGGNYGYTF. Combining the CDR3 with reference TRBV7-9 and TRBJ1-2 gives the whole variable domain DTGVSQNPRHKITKRGQNVTFRCDPISEHNRLYWYRQTLGQGPEFLTYFQNEAQLEKSRLLSDRFSAERPKGSFSTLEIQRTEQGDSAMYLCASSSRGGNYGYTFGSGTRLTVV.